Following are 23 T cell receptor beta chains from one sample sequenced in a study of shared clonotypes between healthy human individuals. The assay was immunoSEQ multiplex PCR, and TCRdb's table has in-frame clones only and misses some. The data contain roughly 2.2 million clones, just over 90% of them singletons. The sequencing input was naive CD4+ T cells from PBMCs. Subset defined: CD45RA+ positively selected. These TCRs come from a man between 18 and 35 years old in good health. Some clones in this sample may be carry-over from other donors' samples.

The chain couples TRBV6-5 to TRBJ1-1; 7 bases map to TRBD1. With V trimmed by 0 bases and J by 5 bases, 9 bases remained unmatched. The CDR3 consists of 16 residues. Looked up from germline, CDR1 is MNHEY and CDR2 is SVGAGI. CDR3 bases: TGTGCCAGCAGTTACTCGATATGGAGGGGGCAAACTGAAGCTTTCTTT. Its protein is CASSYSIWRGQTEAFF.

J is TRBJ2-5 and V is TRBV5-4; 7 nucleotides line up with TRBD1. The J segment lost 4 bases and the V segment lost 2 bases, leaving 8 bases of the junction unmatched. Germline lookup yields CDR1 SGHNT and CDR2 YYREEE (reference sequence). The CDR3 length is 15 residues. The CDR3 DNA is TGTGCCAGCAGCTTTTCGAGAGGGGGCACAGAGACCCAGTACTTC. Translated, it gives CASSFSRGGTETQYF.

The V gene is TRBV18, the J gene TRBJ2-7; TRBD2 matches 7 bases. The germline V gene encodes CDR1 KGHSH and CDR2 LQKENI. Trimming at V came to 3 bases and at J to 3 bases, leaving 5 bases not matched to a gene. The CDR3 extends over 14 amino acids. The CDR3 DNA sequence: TGTGCCAGCTCACCTAAAGCGGGAAGCTACGAGCAGTACTTC. It specifies CASSPKAGSYEQYF.

This clone was observed once. The rearrangement uses TRBV28 and TRBJ2-7, with TRBD2 as a possible D gene (6 bases). CDR3 length: 15 amino acids. Germline CDR1 is MDHEN and CDR2 is SYDVKM. V was cut by 3 bases and J by 8 bases, with 20 bases left in between. The CDR3 bases are TGTGCCAGCAGTTTGCCACATAGCGGTCCATCGCAGCAGTACTTC. It specifies CASSLPHSGPSQQYF.

CDR3 amino acids: CASSPSGQGWDTQYF. The CDR3 DNA follows: TGTGCCAGCAGTCCCTCGGGACAGGGTTGGGATACGCAGTATTTT. The rearrangement joins TRBV28 to TRBJ2-3; 9 bases are a match to TRBD1. J lost 6 bases, V lost 5 bases, and 9 bases had no gene match. The germline gives CDR1 MDHEN, CDR2 SYDVKM. The CDR3 covers 15 residues.

The chain links TRBV28 to TRBJ2-7, with TRBD2 matching 12 bases. The CDR3 extends over 17 amino acids. V gave up 6 bases and J gave up 0 bases; unmatched junction bases: 9. Germline V gene data show CDR1 as MDHEN and CDR2 as SYDVKM. CDR3 loop: CASRSQRTSGTSYEQYF. Written as DNA, the CDR3 is TGTGCCAGCAGATCTCAACGGACTAGCGGGACCTCCTACGAGCAGTACTTC.

This sequence joins TRBV29-1 and TRBJ2-5; D is ambiguous. Between the trimmed V and J ends, which lost 6 bases and 1 base, there was a span of 12 bases. CDR3 length: 13 amino acids. CDR1 is SQVTM and CDR2 is ANQGSEA in the germline V gene. The chain's CDR3 is CSVRWVVQETQYF. CDR3 sequence (DNA): TGCAGCGTGCGGTGGGTGGTCCAAGAGACCCAGTACTTC.

The chain employs TRBV6-1 and TRBJ1-5; no clear D gene. The CDR3 is 16 amino acids. Between the trimmed V and J ends, which lost 1 base and 4 bases, there was a span of 14 bases. Germline CDR1 MNHNS, CDR2 SASEGT. CDR3 region: CASSEVGGIRNQPQHF. CDR3 DNA: TGTGCCAGCAGTGAAGTAGGAGGGATACGAAATCAGCCCCAGCATTTT.

This clone has a single count. The chain couples TRBV21-1 to TRBJ2-6. TRBV21-1 is marked as a pseudogene. The length of the CDR3 is 17 residues. The CDR3 reads CASSPKTRAAGANVLTF. CDR3 DNA sequence: TGTGCCAGCAGTCCAAAGACAAGGGCGGCTGGGGCCAACGTCCTGACTTTC.

CDR3 sequence: CASSLEFNEKLFF. DNA of the CDR3: TGCGCCAGCAGCCTCGAGTTTAATGAAAAACTGTTTTTT. This chain joins TRBV4-1 and TRBJ1-4; D is undetermined. The germline V gene has CDR1 MGHRA and CDR2 YSYEKL. CDR3 length: 13 amino acids. Between the trimmed V and J ends, which lost 4 bases and 4 bases, there was a span of 7 bases.

This chain connects TRBV11-2 to TRBJ2-7; TRBD1 matches at 8 bases. The CDR3 loop spans 15 amino acids. Germline V gene data show CDR1 as SGHAT and CDR2 as FQNNGV. V shed 5 bases and J 2 bases; nucleotides not matched to a gene: 8. CDR3 protein: CASSAQGALPYEQYF. CDR3 DNA sequence: TGTGCCAGCAGCGCCCAGGGGGCCCTCCCCTACGAGCAGTACTTC.

The J gene is TRBJ1-1, the V gene TRBV15; D is possibly TRBD1 (5 bases). This CDR3 comprises 13 residues. Germline lookup yields CDR1 LNHNV and CDR2 YYDKDF (reference sequence). V shed 4 bases and J shed 4 bases, with 10 bases lying between them. As DNA, the CDR3 is TGTGCCACCAGCACAATAACAGGCACTGAAGCTTTCTTT. Its protein is CATSTITGTEAFF.

This chain links TRBV29-1 with TRBJ1-1; tentative D call: TRBD1 (6 bases). CDR1 and CDR2 from the germline V gene are SQVTM and ANQGSEA. This CDR3 comprises 13 residues. Trimming cost V 3 bases and J 0 bases, with 8 bases left between them. The CDR3, as DNA: TGCAGCGTTGACCGACAGGTGAACACTGAAGCTTTCTTT. This gives the protein CSVDRQVNTEAFF.

In DNA form, the CDR3 reads TGCGCCAGCAGCTCCCGGAGTTTGGAGACCCAGTACTTC. This gives the protein CASSSRSLETQYF. This chain joins TRBV5-1 and TRBJ2-5; no firm D call. CDR3 length: 13 amino acids. CDR1 and CDR2 (germline): SGHRS, YFSETQ. V lost 3 bases and J 5 bases, leaving 11 bases between the germline ends.

The chain uses TRBV7-9 and TRBJ1-1; no reliable D call. This CDR3 comprises 14 residues. Germline CDR1 and CDR2: SEHNR and FQNEAQ (reference sequence). Between the trimmed V and J ends, which lost 0 bases and 5 bases, there was a span of 10 bases. CDR3 sequence: CASSLALHPTEAFF. The CDR3 DNA is TGTGCCAGCAGCTTAGCGCTACATCCTACTGAAGCTTTCTTT.

This chain links TRBV4-1 with TRBJ1-2, with D tentatively TRBD1 (6 bases). The CDR3 has 15 residues. Trimming stripped 6 bases from V and 3 bases from J, with 17 bases between. The germline V gene encodes CDR1 MGHRA and CDR2 YSYEKL. CDR3 region: CASRPTGTPDYGYTF. DNA of the CDR3: TGCGCCAGCAGACCCACCGGGACACCTGACTATGGCTACACCTTC.

The table lists this clone with a count of one. Other DNA sequences in the sample encode the same CDR3. This CDR3 is CASSPRTSNEQFF. CDR3 coding DNA: TGTGCCAGCAGCCCGAGGACTAGCAATGAGCAGTTCTTC. V gene TRBV7-2 combines with J gene TRBJ2-1, with 7 bases matching TRBD2. The CDR3 spans 13 residues. With V trimmed by 5 bases and J by 6 bases, 4 bases remained unmatched. The V gene's germline CDR1 is SGHTA and CDR2 FQGNSA.

The gene calls are TRBV5-5 and TRBJ2-3; unclear D gene. CDR1 is SGHKS, CDR2 YYEKEE, per germline (reference sequence). The V gene lost 1 base and the J gene lost 5 bases, with 14 bases spanning the gap. The CDR3 spans 15 residues. In DNA, the CDR3 is TGTGCCAGCAGCTTGCGTCCTAGTTTCGGAGATACGCAGTATTTT. Protein product: CASSLRPSFGDTQYF.

This clone has just one count. The chain recombines TRBV6-5 with TRBJ2-3, with D perhaps TRBD2 (5 bases). V dropped 5 bases and J dropped 4 bases, with 10 bases sitting between them. Germline-derived CDR1 and CDR2 are MNHEY and SVGAGI. The CDR3 extends over 13 amino acids. The CDR3 DNA sequence: TGTGCCAGCAGTCGTACGAGGGCAGATACGCAGTATTTT. Amino acids: CASSRTRADTQYF.

The rearrangement links TRBV2 to TRBJ1-4, with D maybe TRBD1 (6 bases). The V gene's germline CDR1 is SNHLY and CDR2 FYNNEI. This CDR3 region has 14 residues. Trimming took 6 bases from V and 7 from J, leaving 15 bases between them. The CDR3 spells CASRETGSSEKLFF. CDR3 sequence (DNA): TGTGCCAGCAGGGAAACAGGGAGTAGTGAAAAACTGTTTTTT.

This clone was recorded a few times. The genes are TRBV9 and TRBJ1-5; a possible D gene is TRBD1 (5 bases). This CDR3 is built from 13 residues. Germline values: CDR1 SGDLS, CDR2 YYNGEE. V shed 7 bases and J shed 7 bases, with 15 bases lying between them. The CDR3 DNA is TGTGCCAGCGCTAATGGGGGGACCCAGCCCCAGCATTTT. Translated: CASANGGTQPQHF.

This clone appeared once. The chain employs TRBV6-5 and TRBJ2-1; D call uncertain. This CDR3 region has 15 residues. V dropped 8 bases and J dropped 1 base, with 15 bases sitting between them. Germline V CDR1 and CDR2: MNHEY, SVGAGI. Written as DNA, the CDR3 is TGTGCCAGCGGAGCCCGACTCGCTTCCTACAATGAGCAGTTCTTC. Translation gives CASGARLASYNEQFF.

The chain uses TRBV6-7 and TRBJ2-1; 7 bases align to TRBD2. Being an ORF, TRBV6-7 has a function that is uncertain. The CDR3 runs 15 residues. J gave up 4 bases and V 4 bases, and 7 bases lay outside the gene matches. The CDR3 loop reads CASSFDSGRYNEQFF. DNA for the CDR3: TGTGCCAGCAGTTTCGATAGCGGGCGATACAATGAGCAGTTCTTC.